The clone carrying this T cell receptor (beta chain) was picked up a small number of times. In germline, CDR1 is LGHDT, CDR2 YNNKEL (reference sequence). J was trimmed by 0 bases and V by 4 bases; bases with no gene match: 11. The CDR3 consists of 17 residues. The entry originates in a study of blood T cell repertoires in COVID-19. The overall study: Samples came from the United States, Italy and Spain, spanning acute and convalescent COVID-19. The cDNA or gDNA used as material had been derived from T cells, B-cell-depleted T cells, or PBMCs.

Original handling: Reference gene primer amplification in the assay estimated nucleated cell counts. The data were produced by immunoSEQ multiplex PCR, yet TCRdb's version contains in-frame clones alone and is incomplete. V and J calls plus clone size are reproduced from that table; the DNA served to infer D and trimming. The data hold under 200,000 clones, with more than 75% observed a single time. This chain links TRBV3-1 (or the pseudogene TRBV3-2) with TRBJ1-1; 7 positions match TRBD1. This TCR was recovered from a woman older than 75 with acute or convalescent COVID-19. The sample was peripheral blood. The CDR3 coding sequence is TGTGCCAGCAGCCCGTGGACAGGTAGGGGGATGAACACTGAAGCTTTCTTT. Translating gives CASSPWTGRGMNTEAFF.